The entry that follows covers one T cell receptor beta chain sequence. Its antigen remains unknown. The study left out patients who had uncontrolled infection, other autoimmune disease, pregnancy or lactation. These data come from a study of T cells in Graves' hyperthyroidism and ophthalmopathy. Points from the study as a whole: Blood also carried most thyroid clonotypes expanded above 0.001.

This CDR3 has 15 residues. Germline lookup yields CDR1 SNHLY and CDR2 FYNNEI. The V end lost 5 bases, the J end lost 5 bases, and 15 bases lay between the germline ends. Template material for amplifying TCR beta CDR3 regions consisted of RNA transcripts. HTBI primers were used for first-round RT-PCR of the TCR CDR3. TCRdb re-derived calls from the multiplex PCR reads in MiXCR, one entry per CDR3 protein. Of roughly 740,000 distinct CDR3 sequences listed, roughly 17% are singletons. Sequenced material: blood. This chain links TRBV2 with TRBJ2-2, with D possibly matching TRBD1 (6 bases). The receptor was isolated from a man aged 18 to 30 with Graves' hyperthyroidism. CDR3 loop: CASSSRGVETGELFF. CDR3 nucleotides: TGTGCCAGCAGTTCCAGGGGTGTCGAGACCGGGGAGCTGTTTTTT.